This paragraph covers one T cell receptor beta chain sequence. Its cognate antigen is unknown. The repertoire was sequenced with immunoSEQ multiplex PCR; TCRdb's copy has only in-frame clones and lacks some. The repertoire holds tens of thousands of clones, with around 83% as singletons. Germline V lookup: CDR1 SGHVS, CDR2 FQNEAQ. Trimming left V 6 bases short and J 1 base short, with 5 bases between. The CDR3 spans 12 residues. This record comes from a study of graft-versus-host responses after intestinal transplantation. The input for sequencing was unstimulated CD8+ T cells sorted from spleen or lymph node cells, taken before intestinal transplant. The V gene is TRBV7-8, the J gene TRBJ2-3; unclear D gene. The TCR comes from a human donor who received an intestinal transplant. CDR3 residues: CASSQRTDTQYF. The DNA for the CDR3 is TGTGCCAGCAGTCAGCGCACAGATACGCAGTATTTT.